These 14 T cell receptor beta chains originate from one sample sequenced in a study of cytotoxic CD8 clonotypes in ibrutinib-treated CLL. Clones were sequenced by immunoSEQ multiplex PCR, and TCRdb holds only the in-frame ones, with some missing. The profile shows around 160,000 clones, 70% to 85% of them singletons. This sample comprised PBMCs, obtained after 12 months of ibrutinib treatment. All receptors derive from a human donor with chronic lymphocytic leukemia.

J is TRBJ1-3 and V is TRBV4-3; possibly TRBD1 for D (5 bases). The CDR3 consists of 17 residues. Trimming removed 1 base at V and 0 bases at J, with 13 bases between. Germline-derived CDR1 and CDR2 are LGHNA and YSLEER. CDR3 sequence reads: CASSQGGSGLSGNTIYF. In DNA form, the CDR3 reads TGCGCCAGCAGCCAAGGAGGGTCGGGACTCTCTGGAAACACCATATATTTT.

The CDR3 DNA reads as TGCACCAGCAGCCCTCCGGGACAGATGAACACTGAAGCTTTCTTT. Encoded protein: CTSSPPGQMNTEAFF. J is TRBJ1-1 and V is TRBV1; no check of the table's D call, TRBD1, against the DNA was made. TRBV1 is shown as a pseudogene. The CDR3 extends over 15 amino acids.

Only a few counts were recorded for this clone. The genes are TRBV4-1 and TRBJ2-2; a possible D gene is TRBD1 (6 bases). Trimming pared 4 bases from V and 4 bases from J, leaving 10 bases between. CDR1 MGHRA and CDR2 YSYEKL come from the germline V gene. This CDR3 spans 14 amino acids. CDR3 sequence: CASSPPRGTGELFF. DNA of the CDR3: TGCGCCAGCAGCCCTCCCAGGGGCACCGGGGAGCTGTTTTTT.

The CDR3, as DNA: TGTGCCAGCAGGAGACAGGGGTCCTCCTACGAGCAGTACTTC. Translated, it gives CASRRQGSSYEQYF. The chain carries TRBV28 and TRBJ2-7, with TRBD1 matching over 8 bases. The germline V gene encodes CDR1 MDHEN and CDR2 SYDVKM. The CDR3 runs to 14 residues. Losses at the gene ends were 6 bases for V and 0 bases for J; bases not matched to a gene: 4.

The chain links TRBV7-2 to TRBJ1-1, with TRBD1 as a possible D gene (5 bases). The ends were cut back, 2 bases at V and 1 base at J, with 11 bases in the middle. This CDR3 comprises 15 residues. CDR1 is SGHTA and CDR2 is FQGNSA in the germline V gene. CDR3 loop: CASSLSGDPNTEAFF. The CDR3 DNA follows: TGTGCCAGCAGCTTAAGTGGGGACCCGAACACTGAAGCTTTCTTT.

The V and J genes are TRBV18 and TRBJ2-1; 8 bases align to TRBD2. The length of the CDR3 is 14 residues. CDR1 is KGHSH and CDR2 is LQKENI in the germline V gene. V shed 2 bases, J shed 6 bases, and the junction held 3 bases outside the gene matches. CDR3 sequence: CASSPRLATNEQFF. For the CDR3, the DNA is TGTGCCAGCTCACCAAGACTAGCGACCAATGAGCAGTTCTTC.

The chain carries TRBV30 and TRBJ1-5; TRBD1 is a possible D gene (5 bases). The CDR3 is 13 residues long. Germline V gene lookup returns CDR1 GTSNPN and CDR2 SVGIG (reference sequence). V dropped 3 bases and J dropped 2 bases, with 8 bases sitting between them. The CDR3 nucleotides are TGTGCCTGGAGGGGGGATGGCAATCAGCCCCAGCATTTT. Protein: CAWRGDGNQPQHF.

The chain uses TRBV6-5 and TRBJ2-7; 9 nucleotides agree with TRBD1. V gave up 7 bases and J gave up 2 bases; unmatched junction bases: 6. Germline CDR1 MNHEY, CDR2 SVGAGI. The CDR3 is 14 amino acids. The CDR3 spells CASNQNRGPYEQYF. CDR3 in DNA: TGTGCCAGCAACCAAAACAGGGGGCCCTACGAGCAGTACTTC.

The rearrangement uses TRBV7-9 and TRBJ2-7; D ambiguous. In germline, CDR1 is SEHNR, CDR2 FQNEAQ (reference sequence). Trimming removed 2 bases at V and 6 bases at J, with 11 bases between. The CDR3 sequence is 13 residues long. The CDR3 protein is CASSLLVIGEQYF. The CDR3 nucleotides read TGTGCCAGCAGCTTACTGGTAATCGGCGAGCAGTACTTC.

This chain uses TRBV9 with TRBJ2-7; 11 nucleotides agree with TRBD2. Germline CDR1 is SGDLS and CDR2 is YYNGEE. The ends lost 2 bases at V and 7 bases at J; junction bases unmatched: 8. The CDR3 has 15 residues. CDR3: CASSVGSGRAGEQYF. The CDR3 region has the DNA TGTGCCAGCAGCGTTGGTAGCGGGAGGGCCGGGGAGCAGTACTTC.

Here the CDR3 DNA reads TGTGCCAGCACCCGCTCGACCGTAGACACTGAAGCTTTCTTT. Amino acid sequence: CASTRSTVDTEAFF. The V call is TRBV6-9, the J call TRBJ1-1; no reliable D call. V was pared by 7 bases and J by 3 bases, with 15 bases between. CDR1 and CDR2 from the germline V gene are MNHGY and SVAAGI. CDR3 length equals 14 residues.

In this sample, this clone turned up a few times. One junction end disagrees with the germline gene, perhaps due to a read error. The V call is TRBV19, the J call TRBJ2-2; D ambiguous. The CDR3 is 13 residues long. The V gene's germline CDR1 is LNHDA and CDR2 SQIVND (reference sequence). Here the CDR3 DNA reads TGTGCCAGTAGCCTACTATACACTGGGGAGCTGTTTTTT. Translation: CASSLLYTGELFF. Filled out from reference TRBV19 and TRBJ2-2, the complete variable domain reads DGGITQSPKYLFRKEGQNVTLSCEQNLNHDAMYWYRQDPGQGLRLIYYSQIVNDFQKGDIAEGYSVSREKKESFPLTVTSAQKNPTAFYLCASSLLYTGELFFGEGSRLTVL.

The chain recombines TRBV7-3 with TRBJ2-1; TRBD2 matches at 7 bases. Germline CDR1 reads SGHTA; CDR2 reads FQGTGA. This CDR3 has 13 residues. Trimming removed 4 bases from V and 7 bases from J; junction bases left unmatched: 4. The CDR3 region is CASSSWEGNEQFF. In nucleotides, the CDR3 is TGTGCCAGCAGCTCGTGGGAGGGAAATGAGCAGTTCTTC.

The chain links TRBV10-3 to TRBJ1-4; TRBD1 matches at 7 bases. The CDR3 has 16 residues. Trimming cost V 3 bases and J 7 bases; bases outside gene matches: 11. CDR1 and CDR2 (germline): ENHRY, SYGVKD. The DNA of the CDR3 is TGTGCCATCAGTGACCCATCAGGGGGGTCGGGTGAAAAACTGTTTTTT. Its translation is CAISDPSGGSGEKLFF.